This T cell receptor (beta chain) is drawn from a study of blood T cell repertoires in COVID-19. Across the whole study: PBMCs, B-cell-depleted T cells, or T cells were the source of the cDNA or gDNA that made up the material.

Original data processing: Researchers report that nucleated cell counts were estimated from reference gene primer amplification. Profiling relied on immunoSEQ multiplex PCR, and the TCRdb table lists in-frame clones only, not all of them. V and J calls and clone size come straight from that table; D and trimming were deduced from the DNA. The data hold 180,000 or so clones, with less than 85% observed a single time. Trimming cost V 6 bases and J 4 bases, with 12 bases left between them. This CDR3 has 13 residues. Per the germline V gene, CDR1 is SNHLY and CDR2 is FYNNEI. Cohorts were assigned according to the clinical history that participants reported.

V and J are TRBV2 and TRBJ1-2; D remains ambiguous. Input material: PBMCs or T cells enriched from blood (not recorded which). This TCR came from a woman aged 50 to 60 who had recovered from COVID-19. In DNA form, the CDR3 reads TGTGCCAGCAGAGCCACAGTCGGCTATGGCTACACCTTC. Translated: CASRATVGYGYTF.